This TCR beta chain was found in a study of blood T cell repertoires in COVID-19. Overall study: Some COVID-19 samples were acute and others convalescent; all came from the United States, Italy and Spain.

V was pared by 4 bases and J by 2 bases, with 8 bases of the junction left unmatched. The CDR3 runs 16 residues. The V gene's germline CDR1 is SGHRS and CDR2 YFSETQ. Participant ages covered roughly 18 to 89 years across 24 US areas. Generated by immunoSEQ multiplex PCR, the TCRdb table keeps only in-frame clones and is missing some. Of under 300,000 clones in the sample, roughly 88% were seen once. The clonotype was recovered from a woman between 45 and 60 years old who had recovered from COVID-19. The sample consisted of PBMCs or T cells enriched from blood (not recorded which). V usage is TRBV5-1 and J usage is TRBJ2-1; TRBD1 matches 8 bases. CDR3 region: CASSGDRGRTYNEQFF. CDR3 sequence (DNA): TGCGCCAGCAGCGGCGACAGGGGACGAACCTACAATGAGCAGTTCTTC.